The 27 T cell receptor beta chains in this list originate from one sample, sequenced in a study of regulatory T cells in long-lasting Graves disease. Stated time point: persistent/refractory GD, antithyroid drugs over 5 years with positive TRAb. From RNA extracted from PBMCs, the TCR library was made. Libraries of TCR beta came from iRepertoire HTBI primers plus Arm-PCR of CDR3 regions. TCRdb fed the multiplex PCR reads into MiXCR, producing one record per CDR3 protein. Among 400,000 to 500,000 distinct CDR3 sequences, roughly 21% were seen once, and the ten largest hold approximately 6.4%. The sequencing here drew on peripheral blood mononuclear cells (PBMCs), taken when the disease was refractory, from a patient treated with antithyroid drugs. The receptors here all came from a female donor with Graves disease.

The chain is built from TRBV19 and TRBJ1-5, with D hard to call. Germline V gene data show CDR1 as LNHDA and CDR2 as SQIVND (reference sequence). The CDR3 is made up of 12 amino acids. Trimming took 7 bases from V and 6 from J, leaving 10 bases between them. The DNA of the CDR3 is TGTGCCAGTATGACGGGCTTTCAGCCCCAGCATTTT. This codes for CASMTGFQPQHF.

This clonotype occurred many times. The chain has TRBV7-2 and TRBJ2-7, with 8 bases that match TRBD1. V was clipped by 4 bases and J by 3 bases; unmatched bases: 5. The length of the CDR3 is 14 residues. From germline, CDR1 is SGHTA and CDR2 FQGNSA. The DNA of the CDR3 is TGTGCCAGCAGCTGGGGACAGGCTAACTACGAGCAGTACTTC. This sequence encodes CASSWGQANYEQYF. Based on the CDR3 plus reference TRBV7-2 and TRBJ2-7, the full variable domain is GAGVSQSPSNKVTEKGKDVELRCDPISGHTALYWYRQSLGQGLEFLIYFQGNSAPDKSGLPSDRFSAERTGGSVSTLTIQRTQQEDSAVYLCASSWGQANYEQYFGPGTRLTVT.

This clonotype was picked up many times. V usage is TRBV5-1 and J usage is TRBJ1-2; 9 nucleotides match TRBD1. After removal of 4 bases from V and 4 bases from J, the junction contained 8 bases not matched to a gene. This CDR3 contains 15 residues. Per germline, CDR1 SGHRS and CDR2 YFSETQ. The CDR3 DNA follows: TGCGCCAGCAGCCTGCTCACGGGACAGGGCTATGGCTACACCTTC. Its translation is CASSLLTGQGYGYTF.

This clonotype was counted only a few times. A single base is all that separates this from a far larger clone, so a read error is likely. The rearrangement links TRBV6-5 to TRBJ2-7; TRBD1 aligns across 9 bases. The CDR3 spans 14 residues. Per the germline V gene, CDR1 is MNHEY and CDR2 is SVGAGI. The CDR3: CASSSGQGTYEQCF. DNA for the CDR3: TGTGCCAGCAGTTCGGGACAGGGCACCTACGAGCAGTGCTTC.

This clonotype was observed a handful of times. The gene calls are TRBV20-1 and TRBJ2-2; D ambiguous. CDR3 length: 15 amino acids. CDR1 is DFQATT and CDR2 is SNEGSKA in the germline V gene (reference sequence). Trimming stripped 0 bases from V and 4 bases from J, with 12 bases between. As DNA, the CDR3 is TGCAGTGCTAGAGATCTCGGAATCGGCACCGGGGAGCTGTTTTTT. Translation gives CSARDLGIGTGELFF.

For this clonotype: A much more abundant neighbour one base away suggests this may be a read error. This chain links TRBV6-1 with TRBJ1-4; D not resolved. The CDR3 is made up of 13 amino acids. The germline gives CDR1 MNHNS, CDR2 SASEGT. The CDR3 reads CASTGHGFEKLSF. CDR3 in DNA: TGTGCCAGCACTGGGCATGGATTCGAAAAACTGTCTTTT.

This clonotype came up many times. The chain joins TRBV3-1 to TRBJ1-3; D remains unclear. CDR1 is LGHDT and CDR2 is YNNKEL in the germline V gene (reference sequence). The CDR3 extends over 12 amino acids. V was pared by 3 bases and J by 13 bases, with 13 bases between. In DNA form, the CDR3 reads TGTGCCAGCAGCCACGGACTGCCGGGGATATATTTT. This encodes CASSHGLPGIYF. The variable domain in full, with the rest retrieved from reference TRBV3-1 and TRBJ1-3, is DTAVSQTPKYLVTQMGNDKSIKCEQNLGHDTMYWYKQDSKKFLKIMFSYNNKELIINETVPNRFSPKSPDKAHLNLHINSLELGDSAVYFCASSHGLPGIYFGEGSWLTVV.

This clonotype was seen ten or more times. The chain joins TRBV7-6 to TRBJ2-7; a weak D match, TRBD2 (6 bases). Germline V lookup: CDR1 SGHVS, CDR2 FNYEAQ. V dropped 0 bases and J dropped 6 bases, with 9 bases sitting between them. The CDR3 sequence is 13 residues long. CDR3 bases: TGTGCCAGCAGCTTAGCTCGGGACTTCGAGCAGTACTTC. It codes for CASSLARDFEQYF.

In this sample, this clonotype turned up many times. V and J are TRBV5-1 and TRBJ1-1; D uncertain. The CDR3 has 14 residues. Trimming cost V 3 bases and J 4 bases, with 13 bases left between them. CDR1 SGHRS and CDR2 YFSETQ come from the germline V gene. CDR3: CASSSQDAGTEAFF. The DNA of the CDR3 is TGCGCCAGCAGCTCTCAGGACGCGGGCACTGAAGCTTTCTTT.

This clonotype has only a few counts. This chain joins TRBV3-1 and TRBJ1-3; weak D call: TRBD1 (6 bases). The CDR3 runs to 16 residues. V gave up 4 bases and J gave up 0 bases, with 13 bases separating them. Germline CDR1 and CDR2: LGHDT and YNNKEL (reference sequence). CDR3 in DNA: TGTGCCAGCAGCCCCGGGACATTATCCTCTGGAAACACCATATATTTT. Protein: CASSPGTLSSGNTIYF.

Points on this clonotype: This could be a read error, since a much larger clone is one nucleotide away. The V call is TRBV28, the J call TRBJ1-1; D perhaps matches TRBD1 (6 bases). V dropped 4 bases and J dropped 4 bases, with 16 bases sitting between them. The germline CDR1 and CDR2 sequences are MDHEN and SYDVKM. The CDR3 is 15 amino acids. The CDR3: CASSYSRGVSTEAFF. DNA of the CDR3: TGTGCCAGCAGTTACAGTAGGGGGGTGAGCACTGAAGCTTTCTTT.

The J gene is TRBJ2-7, the V gene TRBV7-2; D is undetermined. V dropped 5 bases and J dropped 3 bases, with 14 bases sitting between them. Germline CDR1 is SGHTA and CDR2 is FQGNSA. The CDR3 is 14 amino acids. The CDR3, as DNA: TGTGCCAGCAGCCAACCCACTTTGGTCTACGAGCAGTACTTC. It encodes CASSQPTLVYEQYF.

J is TRBJ2-7 and V is TRBV6-1; D remains unclear. V was shortened by 3 bases and J by 4 bases, with 16 bases between the two germline ends. CDR1 MNHNS and CDR2 SASEGT come from the germline V gene. The CDR3 length is 15 residues. The CDR3 DNA follows: TGTGCCAGCAGTGAGCAAGCGCTTCTCCCGTACGAGCAGTACTTC. Its protein is CASSEQALLPYEQYF.

There are a few counts of this clonotype. The CDR3 here is CASSPDSNPSYEQYF. The CDR3 DNA sequence: TGTGCCAGCTCACCGGACAGCAATCCCTCCTACGAGCAGTACTTC. The V and J genes are TRBV18 and TRBJ2-7; TRBD1 is a possible D gene (6 bases). Germline lookup yields CDR1 KGHSH and CDR2 LQKENI. The CDR3 spans 15 residues. V was shortened by 3 bases and J by 0 bases, with 12 bases between the two germline ends.

The chain couples TRBV7-9 to TRBJ1-4; no definite D call. This CDR3 has 14 residues. Germline values: CDR1 SEHNR, CDR2 FQNEAQ (reference sequence). With 3 bases removed from V and 7 bases from J, the gap between germline ends came to 12 bases. CDR3 amino acids: CASSFGGKVEKLFF. DNA for the CDR3: TGTGCCAGCAGCTTTGGAGGCAAGGTTGAAAAACTGTTTTTT.

This clonotype was counted only a few times. The chain uses TRBV19 and TRBJ1-2, with D uncertain. Germline-derived CDR1 and CDR2 are LNHDA and SQIVND (reference sequence). Trimming took off 5 bases at V and 3 bases at J, with 7 bases between the two ends. The CDR3 is 12 amino acids. The CDR3 bases are TGTGCCAGTAGTGGCCTGGACTATGGCTACACCTTC. Amino acids: CASSGLDYGYTF.

In this sample, this clonotype turned up a few times. V is TRBV29-1 and J is TRBJ2-1, with TRBD2 matching over 13 bases. The germline V gene encodes CDR1 SQVTM and CDR2 ANQGSEA. The CDR3 extends over 13 amino acids. V trimming: 6 bases; J trimming: 9 bases; junction bases outside the gene matches: 5. The CDR3 sequence: CSVGLAGAGEQFF. The CDR3 DNA reads as TGCAGCGTCGGACTAGCGGGAGCGGGTGAGCAGTTCTTC.

This clonotype showed up just a few times. The chain has TRBV19 and TRBJ2-7; 14 nucleotides agree with TRBD2. V trimming: 7 bases; J trimming: 3 bases; junction bases outside the gene matches: 8. The CDR3 has 16 amino acids. Germline CDR1 LNHDA, CDR2 SQIVND (reference sequence). CDR3 loop: CASKTSGREGYYEQYF. The CDR3 nucleotides are TGTGCCAGTAAGACTAGCGGGAGGGAGGGATACTACGAGCAGTACTTC.

The table lists this clonotype with many counts. The genes are TRBV10-3 and TRBJ1-2; TRBD1 agrees at 7 bases. J gave up 6 bases and V 5 bases, and 9 bases lay outside the gene matches. Germline V CDR1 and CDR2: ENHRY, SYGVKD. The CDR3 extends over 14 amino acids. This chain's CDR3 is CAISFYRDSDGYTF. In nucleotides, the CDR3 is TGTGCCATCAGTTTCTACCGGGACAGCGATGGCTACACCTTC.

To note about this clonotype: This may come from a read error, since a much larger clone is one base off. The chain has TRBV28 and TRBJ2-2; TRBD1 is a possible D gene (6 bases). V shed 7 bases and J shed 6 bases, with 6 bases lying between them. This CDR3 has 11 amino acids. The germline CDR1 and CDR2 sequences are MDHEN and SYDVKM. This chain's CDR3 is CASKGAGELFF. The CDR3 bases are TGTGCCAGCAAGGGGGCCGGGGAGCTGTTTTTT.

V and J are TRBV7-9 and TRBJ2-7, with TRBD1 identical over 8 bases. Trimming removed 4 bases from V and 3 bases from J; junction bases left unmatched: 14. CDR3 size: 17 residues. CDR1 is SEHNR, CDR2 FQNEAQ, per germline (reference sequence). The CDR3 protein is CASSYFRLDRESYEQYF. CDR3 DNA: TGTGCCAGCAGCTATTTCAGATTGGACAGGGAAAGCTACGAGCAGTACTTC.

This clonotype was detected only a few times. The V and J genes are TRBV6-1 and TRBJ2-4; possible D gene TRBD1, 6 bases. V lost 5 bases and J 0 bases, leaving 20 bases between the germline ends. The germline gives CDR1 MNHNS, CDR2 SASEGT. The CDR3 contains 18 residues. In DNA, the CDR3 is TGTGCCAGCAGTACGATTCCGGGACATTCACTAGCCAAAAACATTCAGTACTTC. This codes for CASSTIPGHSLAKNIQYF.

Concerning this clonotype: This may stem from a read error, because a much larger clone lies one nucleotide away. The chain is built from TRBV12-3 or TRBV12-4 and TRBJ1-3; D is undetermined. The V gene lost 2 bases and the J gene lost 3 bases, with 11 bases spanning the gap. CDR3 size: 15 residues. CDR3 loop: CASSLSAQSGNTIYF. The CDR3 DNA follows: TGTGCCAGCAGTTTATCGGCGCAGAGTGGAAACACCATATATTTT.

Comments on this clonotype: A much bigger clone sits one base away, suggesting this may be a read error. V and J are TRBV28 and TRBJ2-7; D remains unclear. Trimming stripped 11 bases from V and 3 bases from J, with 20 bases between. The CDR3 length is 14 residues. Per germline, CDR1 MDHEN and CDR2 SYDVKM. The CDR3 here is CAGTIIGNIYEQYF. CDR3 nucleotide sequence: TGTGCCGGCACAATTATTGGAAACATCTACGAGCAGTACTTC.

This clonotype was seen ten or more times. This chain connects TRBV5-1 to TRBJ1-4, with TRBD1 matching over 7 bases. In germline, CDR1 is SGHRS, CDR2 YFSETQ. The CDR3 is 15 amino acids. The trim removed 4 bases at V and 7 bases at J, leaving 10 bases unmatched. The CDR3 here is CASSVIGGEGEKLFF. CDR3 nucleotide sequence: TGCGCCAGCAGCGTTATAGGGGGCGAGGGTGAAAAACTGTTTTTT.

The chain couples TRBV4-1 to TRBJ2-7; 9 positions agree with TRBD1. J was trimmed by 7 bases and V by 4 bases; bases with no gene match: 5. Per germline, CDR1 MGHRA and CDR2 YSYEKL. The CDR3 is made up of 13 amino acids. The CDR3 here is CASSRTGATEQYF. The CDR3 DNA sequence: TGCGCCAGCAGCCGGACAGGGGCTACGGAGCAGTACTTC.

The CDR3 loop reads CASSPNVRDGESYNSPLHF. CDR3 nucleotides: TGTGCCAGCTCACCCAACGTCAGGGACGGCGAGTCCTATAATTCACCCCTCCACTTT. The chain is built from TRBV18 and TRBJ1-6, with D perhaps matching TRBD1 (5 bases). V dropped 3 bases and J dropped 1 base, with 19 bases sitting between them. CDR1 is KGHSH, CDR2 LQKENI, per germline. The CDR3 contains 19 residues.